The 14 T cell receptor beta chains in this list originate from one sample, sequenced in a study of early T cells in non-severe SARS-CoV-2 infection. Using its own MiXCR run on the 5' RACE reads, TCRdb lists one record per CDR3 protein. The sample has 30,000 to 35,000 distinct CDR3 sequences, 5.5% to 8% seen once. Sequenced material: whole blood. These receptors all stem from an adult who was a healthcare worker with PCR-confirmed SARS-CoV-2 infection or an uninfected control (not recorded which).

This clonotype was observed at least ten times. This chain uses TRBV14 with TRBJ2-1; D ambiguous. Germline values: CDR1 SGHDN, CDR2 FVKESK. This CDR3 is built from 12 residues. V lost 0 bases and J lost 10, with 7 bases in between. CDR3: CASSQEGIEQFF. The CDR3 bases are TGTGCCAGCAGCCAAGAGGGGATCGAGCAGTTCTTC.

The chain recombines TRBV7-8 with TRBJ2-5; 9 bases are a match to TRBD2. J was trimmed by 4 bases and V by 6 bases; bases with no gene match: 18. The CDR3 has 18 residues. The germline V gene encodes CDR1 SGHVS and CDR2 FQNEAQ. The DNA of the CDR3 is TGTGCCAGCAGACATAGCGGGAGAAGGGGTACGGGTGCAGAGACCCAGTACTTC. This codes for CASRHSGRRGTGAETQYF.

This clonotype came up many times. The chain employs TRBV2 and TRBJ1-5; D not resolved. This CDR3 spans 14 amino acids. Per germline, CDR1 SNHLY and CDR2 FYNNEI. Trimming pared 4 bases from V and 6 bases from J, leaving 13 bases between. The CDR3 DNA sequence: TGTGCCAGCAGTGCGGGTGAGGCTATTCAGCCCCAGCATTTT. Protein: CASSAGEAIQPQHF.

This clonotype was recorded a few times. The rearrangement uses TRBV25-1 and TRBJ2-7; a weak D match, TRBD2 (7 bases). The CDR3 sequence is 13 residues long. V lost 3 bases to trimming and J lost 3 bases, with 9 bases between them. Germline V lookup: CDR1 MGHDK, CDR2 SYGVNS. The CDR3 nucleotides are TGTGCCAGCAGTGAGCGGGGGCTCTACGAGCAGTACTTC. It codes for CASSERGLYEQYF.

This rearrangement joins TRBV20-1 to TRBJ1-4; a weak D match, TRBD1 (5 bases). Trimming shortened V by 3 bases and J by 17 bases, and 16 bases separated the two germline ends. CDR3 length: 11 residues. Germline values: CDR1 DFQATT, CDR2 SNEGSKA (reference sequence). The CDR3 spells CSASQGVLLFF. The CDR3 DNA reads TGCAGTGCTAGCCAGGGAGTGTTGCTTTTTTTT.

This clonotype has just a few counts. The rearrangement uses TRBV5-8 and TRBJ2-1; 15 nucleotides agree with TRBD2. Germline CDR1 SGHTS, CDR2 YDEGEE. V was pared by 4 bases and J by 9 bases, with 11 bases of the junction left unmatched. The CDR3 sequence is 17 residues long. The CDR3 sequence is CASSPGRTSGRATEQFF. CDR3 bases: TGTGCCAGCAGCCCCGGTAGGACTAGCGGGAGGGCCACTGAGCAGTTCTTC.

This clonotype was counted at least ten times. V usage is TRBV6-5 and J usage is TRBJ2-3; D is unclear. Germline V gene lookup returns CDR1 MNHEY and CDR2 SVGAGI. V lost 7 bases to trimming and J lost 0 bases, with 14 bases between them. This CDR3 contains 15 residues. DNA of the CDR3: TGTGCCAGCACCTTAGGCGGAGCTAGCACAGATACGCAGTATTTT. Translation: CASTLGGASTDTQYF.

In this sample, this clonotype turned up many times. This sequence joins TRBV25-1 and TRBJ1-6; no clear D. The CDR3 spans 16 residues. The germline V and J ends were trimmed by 1 base and 7 bases, with 14 bases remaining between them. CDR1 MGHDK and CDR2 SYGVNS come from the germline V gene. The CDR3 bases are TGTGCCAGCAGTGAATCCCCTTTTAGGTGGAATTCACCCCTCCACTTT. The encoded protein is CASSESPFRWNSPLHF.

The chain combines TRBV20-1 with TRBJ2-2, with a possible D match to TRBD2 (5 bases). The CDR3 is 15 amino acids. Germline CDR1 is DFQATT and CDR2 is SNEGSKA (reference sequence). V was pared by 6 bases and J by 3 bases, with 17 bases between. The CDR3 spells CSAPKPGFDTGELFF. CDR3 nucleotides: TGCAGTGCCCCCAAACCGGGATTTGACACCGGGGAGCTGTTTTTT.

This clonotype was recorded at least ten times. The chain recombines TRBV28 with TRBJ2-1; D possibly uses TRBD1 or TRBD2 (5 bases each). V lost 1 base and J 0 bases, leaving 10 bases between the germline ends. The germline gives CDR1 MDHEN, CDR2 SYDVKM. The CDR3 loop spans 16 amino acids. Here the CDR3 DNA reads TGTGCCAGCAGTTTATACGGGGCAAACTCCTACAATGAGCAGTTCTTC. It translates to CASSLYGANSYNEQFF.

In this sample, this clonotype turned up a few times. The rearrangement uses TRBV4-1 and TRBJ1-6, with TRBD1 identical over 7 bases. The J segment lost 5 bases and the V segment lost 4 bases, leaving 5 bases of the junction unmatched. Looked up from germline, CDR1 is MGHRA and CDR2 is YSYEKL. The CDR3 loop spans 15 amino acids. The chain's CDR3 is CASSRGTENNSPLHF. The CDR3 bases are TGCGCCAGCAGCCGCGGGACAGAAAATAATTCACCCCTCCACTTT.

This clonotype occurred many times. The gene calls are TRBV7-8 and TRBJ2-2; D uncertain. V was shortened by 4 bases and J by 0 bases, with 12 bases between the two germline ends. The CDR3 sequence is 16 residues long. Germline values: CDR1 SGHVS, CDR2 FQNEAQ. DNA of the CDR3: TGTGCCAGCAGCTCCAGGATAAACGCGAACACCGGGGAGCTGTTTTTT. This encodes CASSSRINANTGELFF.

Ten or more counts support this clonotype. The chain carries TRBV29-1 and TRBJ2-2; 8 bases are shared with TRBD1. J gave up 7 bases and V 6 bases, and 7 bases lay outside the gene matches. The CDR3 sequence is 13 residues long. CDR1 and CDR2 from the germline V gene are SQVTM and ANQGSEA. The CDR3 nucleotides read TGCAGCGTAGCGACAGGGGCGGGCGGGGAGCTGTTTTTT. Translating it yields CSVATGAGGELFF.

The table lists this clonotype with many counts. The J gene is TRBJ2-1, the V gene TRBV19; TRBD2 might be the D (6 bases). The germline V and J ends were trimmed by 3 bases and 9 bases, with 9 bases remaining between them. Germline CDR1 is LNHDA and CDR2 is SQIVND (reference sequence). The CDR3 is 12 residues long. This chain's CDR3 is CASSMIGGEQFF. The DNA for the CDR3 is TGTGCCAGTAGTATGATCGGGGGTGAGCAGTTCTTC.